This T cell receptor beta chain emerged from a study of preoperative IRX-2 immunotherapy in early breast cancer. CDR1 MNHEY and CDR2 SVGAGI come from the germline V gene. The CDR3 loop spans 15 amino acids. Trimming left V 0 bases short and J 1 base short, with 9 bases between. Generated by immunoSEQ multiplex PCR, the TCRdb table keeps only in-frame clones and is missing some. The table has fewer than 40,000 clones, roughly 96% seen once. Stated treatment: preoperative locoregional IRX-2 cytokine immunotherapy. Samples came from a phase Ib trial of preoperative locoregional IRX-2 cytokine immunotherapy.

The chain couples TRBV6-5 to TRBJ1-2; the D gene is possibly TRBD1 (5 bases). The clonotype comes from a human donor with breast cancer. This material was collected from a patient treated with IRX-2 immunotherapy. The CDR3 sequence: CASSYSEGVNYGYTF. CDR3 nucleotides: TGTGCCAGCAGTTACTCGGAAGGGGTTAACTATGGCTACACCTTC.